This is a list of T cell receptor beta chains from one sample in a study of blood T cell repertoires in COVID-19. The protocol was immunoSEQ multiplex PCR, while the TCRdb copy is restricted to in-frame clones and leaves out a portion. This table holds about 39,000 clones, approximately 87% found once. The sample taken for sequencing was peripheral blood. The receptors come from a man aged 45-60 years with active or convalescent COVID-19. The CDR3 runs from the conserved cysteine through the conserved F or W. D genes are given only for firm matches. Only part of the rows carry a size: once, few, many, or a class if the clone is expanded.

V gene: TRBV9
J gene: TRBJ2-2
clone size: .
D gene: TRBD2
CDR3 protein: CASSPQSREAGELFF
CDR3 DNA: TGTGCCAGCAGCCCACAAAGCCGGGAGGCCGGGGAGCTGTTTTTT

V gene: TRBV18
J gene: TRBJ1-6
clone size: .
D gene: .
CDR3 protein: CASSPGRDSPLHF
CDR3 DNA: TGTGCCAGCTCACCAGGGAGGGATTCACCCCTCCACTTT

V gene: TRBV15
J gene: TRBJ1-3
clone size: .
D gene: .
CDR3 protein: CATSRGRDSGNTIYF
CDR3 DNA: TGTGCCACCAGCAGGGGGAGAGACTCTGGAAACACCATATATTTT

V gene: TRBV11-2
J gene: TRBJ2-7
clone size: .
D gene: TRBD2
CDR3 protein: CASSKREDSYEQYF
CDR3 DNA: TGTGCCAGTAGTAAGCGGGAGGACTCCTACGAGCAGTACTTC

V gene: TRBV5-1
J gene: TRBJ2-1
clone size: .
D gene: TRBD1
CDR3 protein: CASSPGQGAYNEQFF
CDR3 DNA: TGCGCCAGCAGCCCTGGACAGGGGGCCTACAATGAGCAGTTCTTC

V gene: TRBV19
J gene: TRBJ1-4
clone size: .
D gene: .
CDR3 protein: CASSLIRQAATNEKLFF
CDR3 DNA: TGTGCCAGTAGTCTAATACGACAGGCTGCAACTAATGAAAAACTGTTTTTT

V gene: TRBV5-1
J gene: TRBJ1-6
clone size: .
D gene: TRBD1
CDR3 protein: CASSLAGQGYSPLHF
CDR3 DNA: TGCGCCAGCAGCTTGGCGGGACAGGGGTATTCACCCCTCCACTTT

V gene: TRBV29-1
J gene: TRBJ2-1
clone size: .
D gene: .
CDR3 protein: CSVERTRDNEQFF
CDR3 DNA: TGCAGCGTTGAAAGGACGCGGGACAATGAGCAGTTCTTC

V gene: TRBV4-1
J gene: TRBJ2-4
clone size: .
D gene: .
CDR3 protein: CASSQGTRQGTIQYF
CDR3 DNA: TGCGCCAGCAGCCAAGGTACCCGGCAGGGAACCATTCAGTACTTC

V gene: TRBV24-1
J gene: TRBJ1-2
clone size: once
D gene: TRBD1
CDR3 protein: CATSDPTGDYGYTF
CDR3 DNA: TGTGCCACCAGTGATCCTACAGGGGACTATGGCTACACCTTC

V gene: TRBV4-1
J gene: TRBJ1-6
clone size: .
D gene: .
CDR3 protein: CASSQAGSNNSPLHF
CDR3 DNA: TGCGCCAGCAGCCAAGCTGGCAGTAATAATTCACCCCTCCACTTT

V gene: TRBV15
J gene: TRBJ1-5
clone size: .
D gene: .
CDR3 protein: CATSDLRKKSNQPQHF
CDR3 DNA: TGTGCCACCAGCGACCTCAGGAAGAAAAGCAATCAGCCCCAGCATTTT

V gene: TRBV5-1
J gene: TRBJ2-1
clone size: .
D gene: TRBD2
CDR3 protein: CASSLVLAGDRISYNEQFF
CDR3 DNA: TGCGCCAGCAGCTTGGTACTAGCGGGAGACCGTATCTCCTACAATGAGCAGTTCTTC

V gene: TRBV9
J gene: TRBJ2-5
clone size: .
D gene: .
CDR3 protein: CASNLGPQETQYF
CDR3 DNA: TGTGCCAGCAATTTGGGGCCACAAGAGACCCAGTACTTC

V gene: TRBV19
J gene: TRBJ2-1
clone size: .
D gene: .
CDR3 protein: CASSPQGNEQFF
CDR3 DNA: TGTGCCAGTAGCCCACAGGGTAATGAGCAGTTCTTC

V gene: TRBV25-1
J gene: TRBJ1-6
clone size: .
D gene: .
CDR3 protein: CASSEEVWAGSRSPLHF
CDR3 DNA: TGTGCCAGCAGTGAGGAAGTGTGGGCAGGGTCGCGGTCACCCCTCCACTTT

V gene: TRBV7-8
J gene: TRBJ2-3
clone size: .
D gene: TRBD2
CDR3 protein: CASSLERLAGSITDTQYF
CDR3 DNA: TGTGCCAGCAGCTTAGAGAGGCTAGCGGGGTCGATCACAGATACGCAGTATTTT

V gene: TRBV2
J gene: TRBJ1-2
clone size: .
D gene: .
CDR3 protein: CASSDMGAYVYGYTF
CDR3 DNA: TGTGCCAGCAGTGATATGGGGGCCTATGTCTATGGCTACACCTTC

V gene: TRBV28
J gene: TRBJ1-4
clone size: .
D gene: .
CDR3 protein: CASSLSGGLNEKLFF
CDR3 DNA: TGTGCCAGCAGTTTATCCGGGGGGCTGAATGAAAAACTGTTTTTT

V gene: TRBV2
J gene: TRBJ2-3
clone size: .
D gene: .
CDR3 protein: CASSELEADTQYF
CDR3 DNA: TGTGCCAGCAGCGAACTAGAGGCAGATACGCAGTATTTT

V gene: TRBV5-6
J gene: TRBJ1-1
clone size: .
D gene: .
CDR3 protein: CASSSLPVGGGTEAFF
CDR3 DNA: TGTGCCAGCAGCTCGCTCCCAGTGGGGGGGGGCACTGAAGCTTTCTTT

V gene: TRBV4-1
J gene: TRBJ2-5
clone size: .
D gene: TRBD1
CDR3 protein: CASSIPGQGALETQYF
CDR3 DNA: TGCGCCAGCAGCATCCCGGGACAGGGAGCCCTCGAGACCCAGTACTTC

V gene: TRBV29-1
J gene: TRBJ2-1
clone size: .
D gene: TRBD2
CDR3 protein: CSVGDASGSYNEQFF
CDR3 DNA: TGCAGCGTAGGAGACGCTAGCGGCTCCTACAATGAGCAGTTCTTC

V gene: TRBV20-1
J gene: TRBJ2-1
clone size: .
D gene: .
CDR3 protein: CSASPGSYNEQFF
CDR3 DNA: TGCAGTGCTAGTCCGGGGTCCTACAATGAGCAGTTCTTC

V gene: TRBV7-2
J gene: TRBJ2-2
clone size: .
D gene: TRBD1
CDR3 protein: CASKQVGTENTGELFF
CDR3 DNA: TGTGCCAGCAAACAAGTGGGGACAGAGAACACCGGGGAGCTGTTTTTT

V gene: TRBV9
J gene: TRBJ2-2
clone size: .
D gene: TRBD1
CDR3 protein: CASSLGTGVLPGELFF
CDR3 DNA: TGTGCCAGCAGCCTCGGGACAGGGGTGTTACCCGGGGAGCTGTTTTTT

V gene: TRBV5-1
J gene: TRBJ2-1
clone size: .
D gene: TRBD2
CDR3 protein: CASSPSPGLAGEQFF
CDR3 DNA: TGCGCCAGCAGCCCTTCACCGGGACTAGCAGGTGAGCAGTTCTTC

V gene: TRBV20-1
J gene: TRBJ1-4
clone size: .
D gene: TRBD1
CDR3 protein: CSAGTGEKLFF
CDR3 DNA: TGCAGTGCCGGGACAGGAGAAAAACTGTTTTTT

V gene: TRBV5-4
J gene: TRBJ1-2
clone size: .
D gene: .
CDR3 protein: CASSPMGTLNYGYTF
CDR3 DNA: TGTGCCAGCAGCCCGATGGGGACACTTAACTATGGCTACACCTTC

V gene: TRBV6-5
J gene: TRBJ2-1
clone size: .
D gene: TRBD2
CDR3 protein: CASSYGGGAPGNEQFF
CDR3 DNA: TGTGCCAGCAGTTACGGGGGAGGGGCTCCGGGCAATGAACAGTTCTTC

V gene: TRBV30
J gene: TRBJ2-1
clone size: .
D gene: TRBD2
CDR3 protein: CAWSKAGVGYNEQFF
CDR3 DNA: TGTGCCTGGAGCAAAGCGGGAGTAGGGTACAATGAGCAGTTCTTC

V gene: TRBV29-1
J gene: TRBJ2-2
clone size: .
D gene: .
CDR3 protein: CSVAGTGELFF
CDR3 DNA: TGCAGCGTTGCAGGGACCGGGGAGCTGTTTTTT

V gene: TRBV6-5
J gene: TRBJ2-2
clone size: .
D gene: .
CDR3 protein: CASSYSGKLFF
CDR3 DNA: TGTGCCAGCAGTTACTCGGGCAAGCTGTTTTTT

V gene: TRBV7-9
J gene: TRBJ2-1
clone size: .
D gene: .
CDR3 protein: CASSLVAVYNEQFF
CDR3 DNA: TGTGCCAGCAGCTTAGTAGCGGTATACAATGAGCAGTTCTTC

V gene: TRBV28
J gene: TRBJ2-7
clone size: .
D gene: .
CDR3 protein: CASSSPGGPSYEQYF
CDR3 DNA: TGTGCCAGCTCCTCACCGGGGGGCCCATCCTACGAGCAGTACTTC

V gene: TRBV11-2
J gene: TRBJ2-7
clone size: .
D gene: TRBD2
CDR3 protein: CASSLELSSGSYEQYF
CDR3 DNA: TGTGCCAGCAGCTTAGAACTCTCTAGCGGTTCCTACGAGCAGTACTTC

V gene: TRBV7-9
J gene: TRBJ1-3
clone size: .
D gene: .
CDR3 protein: CASREGAGNTIYF
CDR3 DNA: TGTGCCAGCAGGGAGGGTGCCGGAAACACCATATATTTT

V gene: TRBV28
J gene: TRBJ1-4
clone size: .
D gene: TRBD1
CDR3 protein: CASSLGGTGTEKLFF
CDR3 DNA: TGTGCCAGCAGCTTGGGGGGGACAGGGACGGAAAAACTGTTTTTT

V gene: TRBV15
J gene: TRBJ2-2
clone size: .
D gene: .
CDR3 protein: CATSRGADGNTGELFF
CDR3 DNA: TGTGCCACCAGCAGAGGGGCCGACGGAAACACCGGGGAGCTGTTTTTT

V gene: TRBV9
J gene: TRBJ1-1
clone size: .
D gene: .
CDR3 protein: CASSVSGVGRTEAFF
CDR3 DNA: TGTGCCAGCAGCGTATCGGGGGTAGGCAGGACTGAAGCTTTCTTT

V gene: TRBV5-1
J gene: TRBJ2-2
clone size: .
D gene: TRBD1
CDR3 protein: CASWDRGNTGELFF
CDR3 DNA: TGCGCCAGTTGGGACAGGGGTAACACCGGGGAGCTGTTTTTT

V gene: TRBV5-1
J gene: TRBJ2-1
clone size: .
D gene: .
CDR3 protein: CASSLAGFANEQFF
CDR3 DNA: TGCGCCAGCAGCTTGGCCGGGTTTGCCAATGAGCAGTTCTTC

V gene: TRBV2
J gene: TRBJ2-7
clone size: .
D gene: TRBD2
CDR3 protein: CASNLAGFYEQYF
CDR3 DNA: TGTGCCAGCAACTTAGCGGGATTTTACGAGCAGTACTTC

V gene: TRBV12-3/TRBV12-4
J gene: TRBJ1-2
clone size: .
D gene: TRBD1
CDR3 protein: CASRRRDRVGYTF
CDR3 DNA: TGTGCCAGCAGACGACGGGACAGGGTCGGCTACACCTTC

V gene: TRBV19
J gene: TRBJ2-1
clone size: .
D gene: TRBD2
CDR3 protein: CAPQGARGGDNEQFF
CDR3 DNA: TGTGCCCCACAAGGAGCGCGGGGGGGGGACAATGAGCAGTTCTTC

V gene: TRBV7-2
J gene: TRBJ2-3
clone size: .
D gene: TRBD1
CDR3 protein: CASSLAGQAQGTQYF
CDR3 DNA: TGTGCCAGCAGCTTAGCGGGACAGGCACAGGGGACGCAGTATTTT

V gene: TRBV7-3
J gene: TRBJ2-5
clone size: once
D gene: .
CDR3 protein: CASSLTPERDETQYF
CDR3 DNA: TGTGCCAGCAGCTTAACCCCAGAGAGGGATGAGACCCAGTACTTC

V gene: TRBV29-1
J gene: TRBJ1-5
clone size: .
D gene: TRBD1
CDR3 protein: CSARTGSNQPQHF
CDR3 DNA: TGCAGCGCACGGACAGGGAGCAATCAGCCCCAGCATTTT

V gene: TRBV27
J gene: TRBJ1-6
clone size: .
D gene: .
CDR3 protein: CASSLGASSYNSPLHF
CDR3 DNA: TGTGCCAGCAGTTTAGGGGCGAGCTCCTATAATTCACCCCTCCACTTT

V gene: TRBV2
J gene: TRBJ1-6
clone size: .
D gene: .
CDR3 protein: CASRFTSSYNSPLHF
CDR3 DNA: TGTGCCAGCAGGTTCACGAGCTCCTATAATTCACCCCTCCACTTT